A single sample gave rise to the 26 T cell receptor beta chains below, sequenced in a study of Ad26.COV2.S vaccination and SARS-CoV-2 variants. Libraries were prepared by immunoSEQ multiplex PCR; TCRdb keeps only in-frame clonotypes and omits some of them. The sample comprises about 400,000 clones, about four fifths of which are singletons, and about 8% rests with the top ten. The treatment was: some 19 received Ad26.COV2.S at low or high dose, single or two shots; several received placebo; per-sample allocation not given. Day 63 after the first vaccine or placebo injection was the time point for sampling. This material consisted of peripheral blood, taken in a trial of Ad26.COV2.S vaccine versus placebo. These receptors came from a person aged 18-65 years who received the Ad26.COV2.S COVID-19 vaccine or a placebo.

This chain uses TRBV3-1 (or the pseudogene TRBV3-2) with TRBJ2-5; 7 nucleotides line up with TRBD2. V trimming: 0 bases; J trimming: 3 bases; junction bases outside the gene matches: 10. This CDR3 has 17 residues. Germline values: CDR1 LGHDT, CDR2 YNNKEL (reference sequence). CDR3 residues: CASSQEPLTSYKETQYF. The CDR3 DNA reads TGTGCCAGCAGCCAAGAGCCCTTGACTAGCTATAAAGAGACCCAGTACTTC.

The rearrangement links TRBV6-5 to TRBJ2-7; no firm D call. Trimming took off 6 bases at V and 5 bases at J, with 8 bases between the two ends. Looked up from germline, CDR1 is MNHEY and CDR2 is SVGAGI. This CDR3 comprises 11 residues. CDR3 amino acids: CASRTYDEQYF. CDR3 coding DNA: TGTGCCAGCAGAACTTACGACGAGCAGTACTTC.

This rearrangement joins TRBV2 to TRBJ2-2, with a tentative D call TRBD1 (6 bases). The V gene lost 6 bases and the J gene lost 1 base, with 6 bases spanning the gap. From germline, CDR1 is SNHLY and CDR2 FYNNEI. The CDR3 extends over 13 amino acids. CDR3 DNA sequence: TGTGCCAGCAGGGACAGGAACACCGGGGAGCTGTTTTTT. Residues: CASRDRNTGELFF.

This chain uses TRBV24-1 with TRBJ2-5; 7 bases are a match to TRBD1. CDR3 size: 14 residues. In germline, CDR1 is KGHDR, CDR2 SFDVKD. After removal of 3 bases from V and 3 bases from J, the junction contained 3 bases not matched to a gene. In DNA form, the CDR3 reads TGTGCCACCAGTGATCAGGGGGAAGAAGAGACCCAGTACTTC. It is translated as CATSDQGEEETQYF.

The chain employs TRBV3-1 (or the pseudogene TRBV3-2) and TRBJ1-2; D ambiguous. This CDR3 is 16 amino acids long. With 1 base removed from V and 0 bases from J, the gap between germline ends came to 12 bases. From germline, CDR1 is LGHDT and CDR2 YNNKEL (reference sequence). DNA for the CDR3: TGTGCCAGCAGCCAAGGGGGAATCGGTACTAACTATGGCTACACCTTC. Its translation: CASSQGGIGTNYGYTF.

This clone has a single count. The rearrangement links TRBV5-4 to TRBJ2-7; no reliable D call. V was shortened by 3 bases and J by 2 bases, with 12 bases between the two germline ends. The germline gives CDR1 SGHNT, CDR2 YYREEE (reference sequence). This CDR3 is built from 14 residues. CDR3 amino acids: CASSSFIPPYEQYF. The CDR3 DNA follows: TGTGCCAGCAGCTCGTTCATTCCCCCCTACGAGCAGTACTTC.

J is TRBJ1-5 and V is TRBV19; D unresolved. The V end lost 6 bases, the J end lost 2 bases, and 5 bases lay between the germline ends. The CDR3 sequence is 12 residues long. Germline values: CDR1 LNHDA, CDR2 SQIVND (reference sequence). CDR3 region: CASRDGNQPQHF. In DNA form, the CDR3 reads TGTGCCAGTAGAGATGGCAATCAGCCCCAGCATTTT.

This clone was observed a single time. The chain links TRBV4-1 to TRBJ2-1, with 8 bases aligning to TRBD2. Germline values: CDR1 MGHRA, CDR2 YSYEKL. The ends lost 4 bases at V and 9 bases at J; junction bases unmatched: 11. The CDR3 covers 15 residues. This CDR3 reads CASSPVWREAPEQFF. As DNA, the CDR3 is TGCGCCAGCAGCCCGGTCTGGCGGGAGGCCCCTGAGCAGTTCTTC.

This sequence joins TRBV6-4 and TRBJ1-3; D might be TRBD1 (5 bases). V was shortened by 5 bases and J by 4 bases, with 15 bases between the two germline ends. Looked up from germline, CDR1 is MRHNA and CDR2 is SNTAGT. This CDR3 region has 15 residues. The CDR3 coding sequence is TGTGCCAGCAGTTGGGCAGGGCCTCGAGGAAACACCATATATTTT. Its translation is CASSWAGPRGNTIYF.

This clone showed up just once. The chain is built from TRBV5-1 and TRBJ1-6, with D tentatively TRBD1 (5 bases). Trimming removed 0 bases at V and 8 bases at J, with 6 bases between. Germline CDR1 SGHRS, CDR2 YFSETQ. The CDR3 extends over 13 amino acids. The CDR3 nucleotides read TGCGCCAGCAGCTTGGAGGGGTATTCACCCCTCCACTTT. As protein: CASSLEGYSPLHF. The variable domain in full, completed from reference TRBV5-1 and TRBJ1-6, reads KAGVTQTPRYLIKTRGQQVTLSCSPISGHRSVSWYQQTPGQGLQFLFEYFSETQRNKGNFPGRFSGRQFSNSRSEMNVSTLELGDSALYLCASSLEGYSPLHFGNGTRLTVT.

CDR3 sequence (DNA): TGTGCCAGCAGCCGACCTGTCGAGCAGTACTTC. Translating gives CASSRPVEQYF. The V call is TRBV14, the J call TRBJ2-7; D ambiguous. The CDR3 spans 11 residues. Deletions cut 4 bases from V and 6 bases from J, with 7 bases between. Germline values: CDR1 SGHDN, CDR2 FVKESK. The full variable domain, rest sourced from reference TRBV14 and TRBJ2-7, is EAGVTQFPSHSVIEKGQTVTLRCDPISGHDNLYWYRRVMGKEIKFLLHFVKESKQDESGMPNNRFLAERTGGTYSTLKVQPAELEDSGVYFCASSRPVEQYFGPGTRLTVT.

The chain is built from TRBV5-4 and TRBJ2-7; D gene uncertain. CDR3 length equals 13 residues. The V end was cut by 0 bases, the J end by 0 bases, with 4 bases between. Germline V CDR1 and CDR2: SGHNT, YYREEE (reference sequence). As DNA, the CDR3 is TGTGCCAGCAGCTTGGACTACTCCTACGAGCAGTACTTC. Protein: CASSLDYSYEQYF.

CDR3 sequence reads: CASNSGANVLTF. The CDR3 DNA reads as TGTGCCTCGAACTCTGGGGCCAACGTCCTGACTTTC. The V and J genes are TRBV19 and TRBJ2-6; D unresolved. Deletions cut 11 bases from V and 0 bases from J, with 5 bases between. Per germline, CDR1 LNHDA and CDR2 SQIVND (reference sequence). The CDR3 has 12 residues.

The chain links TRBV5-4 to TRBJ2-7; the D is unclear. CDR1 and CDR2 from the germline V gene are SGHNT and YYREEE (reference sequence). V dropped 0 bases and J dropped 3 bases, with 10 bases sitting between them. The CDR3 totals 14 residues. The DNA of the CDR3 is TGTGCCAGCAGCTTGGCCCCATCAGACTACGAGCAGTACTTC. Its protein is CASSLAPSDYEQYF.

The CDR3 spells CASSPTVSSLNTEAFF. CDR3 DNA: TGTGCCAGCTCACCAACCGTCAGCAGCCTTAACACTGAAGCTTTCTTT. J is TRBJ1-1 and V is TRBV18, with D uncertain. Germline CDR1 reads KGHSH; CDR2 reads LQKENI. CDR3 length equals 16 residues. The germline V and J ends were trimmed by 2 bases and 2 bases, with 15 bases remaining between them.

This chain links TRBV5-5 with TRBJ2-5, with 8 nucleotides matching TRBD1. With V trimmed by 4 bases and J by 4 bases, 3 bases remained unmatched. This CDR3 comprises 13 residues. Looked up from germline, CDR1 is SGHKS and CDR2 is YYEKEE (reference sequence). The CDR3 protein is CASSPTGAETQYF. CDR3 coding DNA: TGTGCCAGCAGCCCGACAGGGGCAGAGACCCAGTACTTC. Based on the CDR3 plus reference TRBV5-5 and TRBJ2-5, the full variable domain is DAGVTQSPTHLIKTRGQQVTLRCSPISGHKSVSWYQQVLGQGPQFIFQYYEKEERGRGNFPDRFSARQFPNYSSELNVNALLLGDSALYLCASSPTGAETQYFGPGTRLLVL.

The chain employs TRBV3-1 (or the pseudogene TRBV3-2) and TRBJ2-4; TRBD1 matches at 7 bases. The CDR3 runs 14 residues. Germline V gives CDR1 LGHDT, CDR2 YNNKEL (reference sequence). Trimming took 4 bases from V and 7 from J; bases not matched to a gene: 7. CDR3 sequence (DNA): TGTGCCAGCAGCCTCCGACAGGGCGGGAACATTCAGTACTTC. This encodes CASSLRQGGNIQYF.

The gene calls are TRBV13 and TRBJ2-7; D is undetermined. V lost 1 base, J lost 6 bases, and 13 bases lay in between. CDR3 size: 14 residues. Germline CDR1 reads PRHDT; CDR2 reads FYEKMQ (reference sequence). The CDR3, as DNA: TGTGCCAGCAGCTTAGAGTCCGGTCCCGGCGAGCAGTACTTC. Translated, it gives CASSLESGPGEQYF.

The rearrangement links TRBV5-5 to TRBJ1-2, with a possible D match to TRBD1 (5 bases). Trimming took off 4 bases at V and 13 bases at J, with 17 bases between the two ends. The CDR3 is 12 residues long. Germline CDR1 SGHKS, CDR2 YYEKEE (reference sequence). CDR3 residues: CASSTRDLPLTF. The CDR3 region has the DNA TGTGCCAGCAGCACCAGGGACTTGCCGCTCACCTTC. Looking up the rest from reference TRBV5-5 and TRBJ1-2 gives the full variable domain: DAGVTQSPTHLIKTRGQQVTLRCSPISGHKSVSWYQQVLGQGPQFIFQYYEKEERGRGNFPDRFSARQFPNYSSELNVNALLLGDSALYLCASSTRDLPLTFGSGTRLTVV.

The chain carries TRBV4-3 and TRBJ2-5; 7 positions agree with TRBD2. J was trimmed by 4 bases and V by 3 bases; bases with no gene match: 11. The CDR3 totals 16 residues. From germline, CDR1 is LGHNA and CDR2 YSLEER. The CDR3 here is CASSQRPGGLGETQYF. The CDR3 bases are TGCGCCAGCAGCCAGAGGCCGGGGGGTCTGGGAGAGACCCAGTACTTC.

The chain recombines TRBV11-3 with TRBJ2-1; 7 bases are shared with TRBD2. With V trimmed by 4 bases and J by 2 bases, 5 bases remained unmatched. CDR3 length: 15 amino acids. CDR1 SGHNT and CDR2 YENEEA come from the germline V gene. The CDR3 region has the DNA TGTGCCAGCAGCTCCTCCGGGGGGACCTACAATGAGCAGTTCTTC. Protein product: CASSSSGGTYNEQFF. The full variable domain, with the rest looked up from reference TRBV11-3 and TRBJ2-1, is EAGVVQSPRYKIIEKKQPVAFWCNPISGHNTLYWYLQNLGQGPELLIRYENEEAVDDSQLPKDRFSAERLKGVDSTLKIQPAELGDSAVYLCASSSSGGTYNEQFFGPGTRLTVL.

The gene calls are TRBV19 and TRBJ1-1, with D possibly TRBD1 on 6 matching bases. The CDR3 has 12 amino acids. Trimming took 1 base from V and 11 from J, leaving 11 bases between them. Germline V gene sequence: CDR1 LNHDA, CDR2 SQIVND (reference sequence). The CDR3 region has the DNA TGTGCCAGTAGTATAGGGGGGCTTGGGGCTTTCTTT. Its translation is CASSIGGLGAFF.

The chain employs TRBV6-6 and TRBJ1-5, with a tentative D call TRBD1 (6 bases). V was cut by 5 bases and J by 7 bases, with 12 bases left in between. The CDR3 is 13 amino acids. CDR1 is MNHNY and CDR2 is SVGAGI in the germline V gene (reference sequence). DNA for the CDR3: TGTGCCAGCAGTCCCAGGGGACGGCAGCCCCAGCATTTT. It is translated as CASSPRGRQPQHF.

The chain combines TRBV5-1 with TRBJ1-2; TRBD1 agrees at 8 bases. J was trimmed by 6 bases and V by 5 bases; bases with no gene match: 12. Germline lookup yields CDR1 SGHRS and CDR2 YFSETQ. The CDR3 runs to 15 residues. For the CDR3, the DNA is TGCGCCAGCAGAGAAATTCCGGGACAGGTAGATGGCTACACCTTC. It codes for CASREIPGQVDGYTF.

V is TRBV4-1 and J is TRBJ1-2, with 9 bases aligning to TRBD1. The junction had 8 bases not matched to a gene; V was cut back by 3 bases and J by 3 bases. This CDR3 comprises 16 residues. Germline loops: CDR1 MGHRA, CDR2 YSYEKL. CDR3: CASSQPGQGGDYGYTF. For the CDR3, the DNA is TGCGCCAGCAGCCAGCCGGGACAGGGAGGGGACTATGGCTACACCTTC.

The rearrangement joins TRBV9 to TRBJ2-7; D might be TRBD1 (5 bases). The CDR3 totals 13 residues. Per germline, CDR1 SGDLS and CDR2 YYNGEE. Trimming pared 7 bases from V and 0 bases from J, leaving 11 bases between. DNA for the CDR3: TGTGCCAGCGGGGCTGCGAGCTCCTACGAGCAGTACTTC. Its translation is CASGAASSYEQYF.